The 4 T cell receptor beta chains presented below share a single source sample, sequenced in a study of CD8 T cells in Susac syndrome. With random hexamers, reverse transcription was performed on about 0.45 to 1 ug of RNA. TCRdb passed the immunoSEQ multiplex PCR reads through MiXCR, listing each CDR3 protein once. The data show 150,000 to 200,000 distinct CDR3 sequences, about 90% seen once. Sequencing was done on a sample of CD4+ T cells from PBMCs. The receptors originated from a human donor in good health.

The CDR3 nucleotides are TGTGCCAGCAGCGTAAATTTAGCGGGAGAAGGCACCGGGGAGCTGTTTTTT. Translated: CASSVNLAGEGTGELFF. The chain has TRBV9 and TRBJ2-2; 9 bases agree with TRBD2. Germline CDR1 reads SGDLS; CDR2 reads YYNGEE. This CDR3 spans 17 amino acids. With V trimmed by 1 base and J by 4 bases, 8 bases remained unmatched. The full variable domain, completed using reference TRBV9 and TRBJ2-2, is DSGVTQTPKHLITATGQRVTLRCSPRSGDLSVYWYQQSLDQGLQFLIQYYNGEERAKGNILERFSAQQFPDLHSELNLSSLELGDSALYFCASSVNLAGEGTGELFFGEGSRLTVL.

This clonotype was seen just once. The chain uses TRBV3-1 and TRBJ1-5; D perhaps matches TRBD1 (5 bases). Per germline, CDR1 LGHDT and CDR2 YNNKEL (reference sequence). Deletions cut 4 bases from V and 3 bases from J, with 10 bases between. The CDR3 is 14 amino acids. The CDR3 sequence: CASSLGRHNQPQHF. CDR3 DNA: TGTGCCAGCAGCCTGGGACGGCACAATCAGCCCCAGCATTTT.

J is TRBJ2-7 and V is TRBV2; no clear D gene. Trimming pared 0 bases from V and 7 bases from J, leaving 7 bases between. The CDR3 has 12 residues. From germline, CDR1 is SNHLY and CDR2 FYNNEI. CDR3 coding DNA: TGTGCCAGCAGTGAAGCGGTTAGGGAGCAGTACTTC. This codes for CASSEAVREQYF.

The chain carries TRBV29-1 and TRBJ1-2; D uncertain. CDR3 length: 14 residues. The ends were cut back, 3 bases at V and 4 bases at J, with 15 bases in the middle. Germline CDR1 SQVTM, CDR2 ANQGSEA. This CDR3 reads CSVEYGNGLYGYTF. In nucleotides, the CDR3 is TGCAGCGTTGAGTATGGGAACGGGCTCTATGGCTACACCTTC.